One sample yielded the 30 T cell receptor beta chains listed below, sequenced in a study of blood T cell repertoires in COVID-19 (dated by TCRdb to 2020 to 2021). The library was generated by the immunoSEQ multiplex PCR assay. In its TCRdb copy, this immuneACCESS table keeps in-frame sequences only and misses some clones. Where compared with another copy, unresolved V genes explain less than half of these, and the others have no known cause. The sample table lists approximately 31,000 clones, almost 90% of them with a count of one. Around 1.5% of the sample goes to the ten largest clones. The material sequenced was peripheral blood. The receptors were gathered from a man in his 60s with active COVID-19.

The V gene is TRBV14, the J gene TRBJ2-5, with 8 bases that match TRBD1. The CDR3 has 17 residues. Germline-derived CDR1 and CDR2 are SGHDN and FVKESK. The V and J ends lost 0 bases and 1 base, in that order; junction bases with no gene match: 7. The CDR3 protein is CASSQDSGRGLQETQYF. DNA of the CDR3: TGTGCCAGCAGCCAAGATTCCGGCAGGGGGCTCCAAGAGACCCAGTACTTC.

The chain carries TRBV5-6 and TRBJ1-4; possible D gene TRBD1, 5 bases. The germline CDR1 and CDR2 sequences are SGHDT and YYEEEE. Trimming pared 0 bases from V and 3 bases from J, leaving 12 bases between. The CDR3 is made up of 16 amino acids. The CDR3 spells CASSLAGGRANEKLFF. The DNA of the CDR3 is TGTGCCAGCAGCTTGGCCGGGGGTCGGGCTAATGAAAAACTGTTTTTT.

The chain combines TRBV10-1 with TRBJ2-2, with D maybe TRBD2 (5 bases). This CDR3 has 15 amino acids. Germline V gene lookup returns CDR1 WNHNN and CDR2 SYGVQD (reference sequence). V was cut by 3 bases and J by 4 bases, with 12 bases left in between. CDR3 DNA sequence: TGCGCCAGCAGTGACTGGAGGTCGGGCACCGGGGAGCTGTTTTTT. This translates into CASSDWRSGTGELFF.

This rearrangement joins TRBV3-1 (or the pseudogene TRBV3-2) to TRBJ1-1, with 12 bases that match TRBD1. The CDR3 covers 15 residues. CDR1 and CDR2 (germline): LGHDT, YNNKEL (reference sequence). V gave up 4 bases and J gave up 6 bases; unmatched junction bases: 6. CDR3 region: CASSPKRDRGPEAFF. The CDR3 nucleotides are TGTGCCAGCAGCCCTAAAAGGGACAGGGGGCCTGAAGCTTTCTTT.

This chain connects TRBV2 to TRBJ1-4; no firm D call. The CDR3 is 17 residues long. Looked up from germline, CDR1 is SNHLY and CDR2 is FYNNEI. The V gene lost 2 bases and the J gene lost 4 bases, with 17 bases spanning the gap. CDR3 sequence (DNA): TGTGCCAGCAGTGAATATGAGTCACTGGGCCATAATGAAAAACTGTTTTTT. Amino acid sequence: CASSEYESLGHNEKLFF. Based on the CDR3 plus reference TRBV2 and TRBJ1-4, the full variable domain is EPEVTQTPSHQVTQMGQEVILRCVPISNHLYFYWYRQILGQKVEFLVSFYNNEISEKSEIFDDQFSVERPDGSNFTLKIRSTKLEDSAMYFCASSEYESLGHNEKLFFGSGTQLSVL.

The V and J genes are TRBV9 and TRBJ2-3; weak D call: TRBD2 (6 bases). V lost 1 base, J lost 9 bases, and 9 bases lay in between. In germline, CDR1 is SGDLS, CDR2 YYNGEE. The CDR3 has 12 amino acids. CDR3: CASSVSSGTQYF. The CDR3 nucleotides are TGTGCCAGCAGCGTATCAAGCGGGACGCAGTATTTT. Full variable domain (missing parts from reference TRBV9 and TRBJ2-3): DSGVTQTPKHLITATGQRVTLRCSPRSGDLSVYWYQQSLDQGLQFLIQYYNGEERAKGNILERFSAQQFPDLHSELNLSSLELGDSALYFCASSVSSGTQYFGPGTRLTVL.

This clone came up once. V and J are TRBV25-1 and TRBJ1-6, with 7 bases fitting TRBD1. Per the germline V gene, CDR1 is MGHDK and CDR2 is SYGVNS. V gave up 6 bases and J gave up 7 bases; unmatched junction bases: 15. This CDR3 spans 17 amino acids. The CDR3 spells CASRRGWGRGENSPLHF. In DNA form, the CDR3 reads TGTGCCAGCAGAAGGGGATGGGGCAGGGGGGAAAATTCACCCCTCCACTTT.

The V and J genes are TRBV7-7 and TRBJ2-5; TRBD2 matches at 16 bases. Germline V gene sequence: CDR1 SSHAT, CDR2 FNYEAQ (reference sequence). The V and J ends lost 5 bases and 2 bases, in that order; junction bases with no gene match: 2. The CDR3 spans 16 residues. This chain's CDR3 is CASSTGLAGGQETQYF. CDR3 DNA sequence: TGTGCCAGCAGCACGGGACTAGCGGGGGGGCAAGAGACCCAGTACTTC.

DNA for the CDR3: TGCGCCAGCAGCCAAGACCGACACACAGATACGCAGTATTTT. This sequence encodes CASSQDRHTDTQYF. The rearrangement joins TRBV4-3 to TRBJ2-3, with D unresolved. The CDR3 consists of 14 residues. CDR1 is LGHNA and CDR2 is YSLEER in the germline V gene. Trimming pared 0 bases from V and 2 bases from J, leaving 6 bases between.

The chain links TRBV24-1 to TRBJ2-5; 9 bases are a match to TRBD1. V dropped 6 bases and J dropped 1; count of bases not matched to a gene: 2. This CDR3 is built from 14 residues. CDR1 is KGHDR and CDR2 is SFDVKD in the germline V gene. The CDR3 loop is CATSLTGGQETQYF. As DNA, the CDR3 is TGTGCCACCAGTTTGACAGGGGGCCAAGAGACCCAGTACTTC.

This clone has a handful of counts. This chain uses TRBV13 with TRBJ2-1; TRBD1 matches at 7 bases. This CDR3 region has 15 residues. Looked up from germline, CDR1 is PRHDT and CDR2 is FYEKMQ (reference sequence). V was pared by 0 bases and J by 6 bases, with 5 bases of the junction left unmatched. Here the CDR3 reads CASSLGLDRVNEQFF. The CDR3 DNA reads as TGTGCCAGCAGCTTAGGTCTCGACAGGGTCAATGAGCAGTTCTTC.

V gene TRBV10-3 combines with J gene TRBJ2-5, with TRBD2 as a possible D gene (6 bases). The CDR3 is 16 residues long. Trimming left V 0 bases short and J 2 bases short, with 13 bases between. Germline CDR1 is ENHRY and CDR2 is SYGVKD. The CDR3 nucleotides are TGTGCCATCAGTGAGTCCGCGGGGAACATACAAGAGACCCAGTACTTC. Its protein product is CAISESAGNIQETQYF.

The genes are TRBV7-2 and TRBJ1-6, with 10 bases aligning to TRBD1. With V trimmed by 5 bases and J by 9 bases, 13 bases remained unmatched. From germline, CDR1 is SGHTA and CDR2 FQGNSA. The CDR3 extends over 17 amino acids. This CDR3 reads CASSLDRDRGWGSPLHF. The CDR3 DNA is TGTGCCAGCAGCCTAGACCGGGACAGGGGTTGGGGTTCACCCCTCCACTTT.

The rearrangement uses TRBV5-6 and TRBJ1-1; 8 bases are a match to TRBD1. The germline CDR1 and CDR2 sequences are SGHDT and YYEEEE. This CDR3 region has 13 residues. The V segment lost 4 bases and the J segment 5 bases; nucleotides outside the gene matches: 4. For the CDR3, the DNA is TGTGCCAGCAGCCCTAACAGGGGGACTGAAGCTTTCTTT. Translation: CASSPNRGTEAFF. The variable domain in full, with the rest retrieved from reference TRBV5-6 and TRBJ1-1, is DAGVTQSPTHLIKTRGQQVTLRCSPKSGHDTVSWYQQALGQGPQFIFQYYEEEERQRGNFPDRFSGHQFPNYSSELNVNALLLGDSALYLCASSPNRGTEAFFGQGTRLTVV.

V usage is TRBV6-6 and J usage is TRBJ1-2, with a weak D call TRBD1 (6 bases). From germline, CDR1 is MNHNY and CDR2 SVGAGI (reference sequence). Deletions cut 7 bases from V and 8 bases from J, with 20 bases between. The CDR3 length is 14 residues. CDR3 in amino acids: CASTAEIQGGGYTF. CDR3 DNA sequence: TGTGCCAGCACCGCAGAAATACAGGGTGGGGGCTACACCTTC.

This clone was detected a few times. As DNA, the CDR3 is TGTGCCAGCAGCCAGGACTACTCTGCTTCCTACAATGAGCAGTTCTTC. Protein: CASSQDYSASYNEQFF. The V gene is TRBV4-2, the J gene TRBJ2-1; perhaps TRBD2 as D (6 bases). Looked up from germline, CDR1 is LGHNA and CDR2 is YNFKEQ. The CDR3 has 16 residues. The ends were cut back, 3 bases at V and 1 base at J, with 13 bases in the middle.

The chain uses TRBV7-9 and TRBJ1-6, with no clear D. CDR3 size: 10 residues. Trimming left V 5 bases short and J 12 bases short, with 5 bases between. The germline V gene has CDR1 SEHNR and CDR2 FQNEAQ (reference sequence). In DNA, the CDR3 is TGTGCCAGCAGCCCGGGACCCCTCCACTTT. Protein sequence: CASSPGPLHF.

V usage is TRBV19 and J usage is TRBJ1-3, with unresolved D. Between the trimmed V and J ends, which lost 6 bases and 4 bases, there was a span of 13 bases. The CDR3 consists of 14 residues. The germline V gene has CDR1 LNHDA and CDR2 SQIVND (reference sequence). The CDR3: CASRRPAGGNTIYF. In DNA form, the CDR3 reads TGTGCCAGTAGAAGGCCGGCGGGAGGAAACACCATATATTTT.

This sequence joins TRBV18 and TRBJ2-7; D perhaps matches TRBD1 (5 bases). CDR1 is KGHSH and CDR2 is LQKENI in the germline V gene. Trimming shortened V by 2 bases and J by 0 bases, and 11 bases separated the two germline ends. The CDR3 covers 15 residues. The chain's CDR3 is CASSPGTGRSYEQYF. The CDR3 DNA reads TGTGCCAGCTCACCAGGTACAGGCCGCTCCTACGAGCAGTACTTC.

In its sample, this clone was seen once. The V gene is TRBV12-5, the J gene TRBJ2-2; D is perhaps TRBD2 (5 bases). The CDR3 has 15 amino acids. V lost 6 bases to trimming and J lost 1 base, with 12 bases between them. CDR1 is LGHNT and CDR2 is FRNRAP in the germline V gene. The CDR3 DNA sequence: TGTGCTAGTGGGAAGGACTTATTGAACACCGGGGAGCTGTTTTTT. Translating gives CASGKDLLNTGELFF.

The chain employs TRBV18 and TRBJ1-1; TRBD1 is a possible D gene (6 bases). V lost 2 bases and J 2 bases, leaving 12 bases between the germline ends. The CDR3 loop spans 15 amino acids. The germline gives CDR1 KGHSH, CDR2 LQKENI. The CDR3 is CASSPSKQGNTEAFF. CDR3 coding DNA: TGTGCCAGCTCACCATCCAAACAGGGTAACACTGAAGCTTTCTTT.

The chain employs TRBV29-1 and TRBJ2-7; D is perhaps TRBD2 (5 bases). V lost 3 bases, J lost 4 bases, and 10 bases lay in between. The CDR3 is made up of 12 amino acids. From germline, CDR1 is SQVTM and CDR2 ANQGSEA. The CDR3 spells CSVEDGGYEQYF. The CDR3 coding sequence is TGCAGCGTTGAGGACGGAGGATACGAGCAGTACTTC.

This sequence joins TRBV5-1 and TRBJ2-5; the match to TRBD2 covers 8 bases. This CDR3 is 15 amino acids long. The V gene end was trimmed by 6 bases and the J gene end by 5 bases; junction bases not matched to a gene: 12. The germline CDR1 and CDR2 sequences are SGHRS and YFSETQ. CDR3 in DNA: TGCGCCAGCACTCTTGGGACTAGTAAATTCGAGACCCAGTACTTC. This gives the protein CASTLGTSKFETQYF.

The chain has TRBV6-5 and TRBJ2-1; 9 nucleotides match TRBD2. V dropped 10 bases and J dropped 0; count of bases not matched to a gene: 1. The germline V gene has CDR1 MNHEY and CDR2 SVGAGI. The CDR3 is 13 amino acids. CDR3 coding DNA: TGTGCCACGGGACTAGCCTCCTACAATGAGCAGTTCTTC. Encoded protein: CATGLASYNEQFF.

The CDR3 loop is CATSDSSGGATDTQYF. The CDR3 nucleotides read TGTGCCACCAGTGATTCCTCCGGGGGGGCCACAGATACGCAGTATTTT. The chain has TRBV24-1 and TRBJ2-3; TRBD2 matches 8 bases. The length of the CDR3 is 16 residues. The junction had 5 bases not matched to a gene; V was cut back by 2 bases and J by 2 bases. Germline-derived CDR1 and CDR2 are KGHDR and SFDVKD.

The rearrangement joins TRBV6-5 to TRBJ2-5, with TRBD2 matching 7 bases. After removal of 5 bases from V and 3 bases from J, the junction contained 6 bases not matched to a gene. Germline CDR1 MNHEY, CDR2 SVGAGI. The CDR3 extends over 14 amino acids. DNA for the CDR3: TGTGCCAGCAGTACTAGCGTTGGAAAAGAGACCCAGTACTTC. Translated: CASSTSVGKETQYF.

V usage is TRBV24-1 and J usage is TRBJ2-2; 7 bases fit TRBD2. Germline loops: CDR1 KGHDR, CDR2 SFDVKD. The CDR3 sequence is 17 residues long. V lost 4 bases, J lost 6 bases, and 13 bases stayed unmatched. The CDR3 region is CATSEPIGTNLPGELFF. The DNA for the CDR3 is TGTGCCACCAGTGAGCCTATCGGGACTAATCTACCCGGGGAGCTGTTTTTT.

The chain combines TRBV5-4 with TRBJ1-2, with D uncertain. Germline V lookup: CDR1 SGHNT, CDR2 YYREEE (reference sequence). V was trimmed by 0 bases and J by 1 base, leaving 4 bases between them. CDR3 length equals 13 residues. CDR3 amino acids: CASSLDSNYGYTF. The CDR3 nucleotides read TGTGCCAGCAGCTTGGACAGTAACTATGGCTACACCTTC.

V is TRBV28 and J is TRBJ2-2; TRBD1 aligns across 7 bases. The CDR3 runs 16 residues. Unmatched junction bases numbered 5, after V lost 2 bases and J lost 2 bases. CDR1 is MDHEN and CDR2 is SYDVKM in the germline V gene. The CDR3 spells CASSLLGTANTGELFF. The CDR3 DNA follows: TGTGCCAGCAGTTTACTCGGGACAGCAAACACCGGGGAGCTGTTTTTT.

The chain combines TRBV19 with TRBJ1-5, with TRBD1 matching over 10 bases. The CDR3 is 15 residues long. The germline V gene encodes CDR1 LNHDA and CDR2 SQIVND (reference sequence). The trim removed 4 bases at V and 6 bases at J, leaving 6 bases unmatched. DNA for the CDR3: TGTGCCAGTAGTACCCAGACAGGGGGCGGTCAGCCCCAGCATTTT. Protein: CASSTQTGGGQPQHF.